This T cell receptor (beta chain) derives from a study of blood T cell repertoires in COVID-19 (dated by TCRdb to the early 2020s). The study in broad terms: Collaborator samples came from the United States, Italy and Spain and covered acute and convalescent phases of COVID-19. The material from the prospective study consisted of cDNA or gDNA derived from T cells, B-cell-depleted T cells, or PBMCs. Subjects who had been exposed to COVID-19, were actively infected with it, or had recovered from it provided the deeply sampled blood TCRbeta repertoires that made up the dataset. The repertoires were released in a freely available public database meant as a resource for research on the immune response to SARS-CoV-2. The samples were drawn from two sources: the first 160 participants of the ongoing ImmuneRACE study, and 1,000 to 1,500 subjects contributed by 6 global collaborators. A de-identified subject ID, COVID-19 status, age in years and sex were almost always included in the sample metadata. Where HLA class I and class II types were available, the types were taken from metadata supplied by the sample provider, not from assay-based typing.

From a lookup of the germline V gene, CDR1 and CDR2 are SGHTA and FQGNSA. V trim: 5 bases; J trim: 3 bases; unmatched bases: 12. Its CDR3 holds 16 amino acids, cysteine through phenylalanine. CDR3 DNA is the only sequence kept; it has 48 bases, read in frame from the first base. Each collaborating institution followed its own protocols to collect whole blood in K2EDTA tubes. For TCRbeta analysis, collaborators shipped samples in one of three forms: frozen whole blood, isolated PBMCs, or DNA extracted from either of those sample types. In the case of this clone: Its antigen target is currently unknown. The sample holds no much larger clone one base away, and base qualities are not on file.

The investigation overall reported the following: Clinical and demographic metadata were provided uncurated, with the amount varying by source and participant.

TCRbeta CDR3 regions were amplified from genomic DNA by means of the immunoSEQ Assay, a bias-controlled multiplex PCR. As for the original processing: Nucleated cell counts per sample were estimated from amplification of reference gene primers within the assay. Sequence reads were collapsed and filtered to measure the absolute abundance of every unique TCRbeta CDR3 rearrangement. Productive Simpson clonality was computed per sample as the square root of Simpson's diversity index over productive rearrangements. Entries here come from immuneACCESS through TCRdb and include only in-frame sequences with V and J called. Some clones fail to appear in such tables; in the studies checked, an unresolved V gene covers under half of the shortfall, and the cause of the remainder is unknown. V, J and clone size are taken as reported in that table, and D and trimming were inferred from the DNA itself. This sample has about 140,000 clones in its table, and about 85% of those were observed once. The ten largest clones take up about 1.6% of the sample.

The sequenced material came from peripheral blood. This receptor was identified in a human donor in a cohort sampled during active COVID-19. This receptor chain uses TRBV7-2 and TRBJ2-7; the junction holds 8 bases that match TRBD2. The sequenced DNA is TGTGCCAGCAGCCCCCAACCGGGACTAGGGATCTACGAGCAGTACTTC. It specifies CASSPQPGLGIYEQYF.